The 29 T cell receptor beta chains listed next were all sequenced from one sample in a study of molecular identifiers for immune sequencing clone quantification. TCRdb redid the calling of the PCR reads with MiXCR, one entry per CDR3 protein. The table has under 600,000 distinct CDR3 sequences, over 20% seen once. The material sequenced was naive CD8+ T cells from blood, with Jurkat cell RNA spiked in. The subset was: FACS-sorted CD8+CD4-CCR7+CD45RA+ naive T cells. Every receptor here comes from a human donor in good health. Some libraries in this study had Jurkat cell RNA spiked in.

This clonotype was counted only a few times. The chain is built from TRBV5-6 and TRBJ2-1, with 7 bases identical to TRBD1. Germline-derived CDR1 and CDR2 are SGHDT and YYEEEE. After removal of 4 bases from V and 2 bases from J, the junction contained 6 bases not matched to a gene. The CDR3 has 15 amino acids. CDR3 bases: TGTGCCAGCAGCCTGACAGGGTTCCCCTACAATGAGCAGTTCTTC. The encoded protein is CASSLTGFPYNEQFF.

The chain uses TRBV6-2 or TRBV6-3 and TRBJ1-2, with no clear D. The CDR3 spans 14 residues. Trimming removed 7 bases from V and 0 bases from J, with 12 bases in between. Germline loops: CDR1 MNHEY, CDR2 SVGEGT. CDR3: CASKDTGANYGYTF. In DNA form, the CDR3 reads TGTGCCAGCAAAGACACTGGAGCTAACTATGGCTACACCTTC.

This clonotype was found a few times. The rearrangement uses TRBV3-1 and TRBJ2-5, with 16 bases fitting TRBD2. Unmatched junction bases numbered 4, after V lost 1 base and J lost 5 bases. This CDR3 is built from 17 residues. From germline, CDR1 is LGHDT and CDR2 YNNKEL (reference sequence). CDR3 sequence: CASSQGGTSGRAETQYF. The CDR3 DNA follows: TGTGCCAGCAGCCAAGGAGGGACTAGCGGGAGGGCGGAGACCCAGTACTTC.

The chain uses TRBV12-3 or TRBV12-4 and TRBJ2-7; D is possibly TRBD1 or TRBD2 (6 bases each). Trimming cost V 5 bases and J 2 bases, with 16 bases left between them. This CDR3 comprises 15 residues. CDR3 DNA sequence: TGTGCCAGCAGTCAATATGGGGGGCTAACCTACGAGCAGTACTTC. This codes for CASSQYGGLTYEQYF.

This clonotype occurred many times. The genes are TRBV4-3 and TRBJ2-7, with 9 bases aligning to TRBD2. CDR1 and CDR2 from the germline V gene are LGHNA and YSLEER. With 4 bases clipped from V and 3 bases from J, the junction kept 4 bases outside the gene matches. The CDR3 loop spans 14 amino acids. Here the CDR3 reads CASSPGTSNYEQYF. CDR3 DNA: TGCGCCAGCAGCCCCGGGACTAGCAACTACGAGCAGTACTTC.

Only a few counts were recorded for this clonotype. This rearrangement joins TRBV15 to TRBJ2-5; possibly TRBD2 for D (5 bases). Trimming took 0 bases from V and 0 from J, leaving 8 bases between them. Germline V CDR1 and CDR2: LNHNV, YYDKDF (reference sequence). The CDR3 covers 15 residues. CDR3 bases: TGTGCCACCAGCAGAGATCCGGGGTACCAAGAGACCCAGTACTTC. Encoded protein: CATSRDPGYQETQYF.

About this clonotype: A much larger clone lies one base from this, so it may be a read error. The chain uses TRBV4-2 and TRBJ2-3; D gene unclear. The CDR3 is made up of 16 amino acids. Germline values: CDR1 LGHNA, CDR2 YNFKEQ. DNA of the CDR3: TGTGCCAGCAGCCGAAAGGCCGGTGACCCCACAGATACGCGGTATTTT. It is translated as CASSRKAGDPTDTRYF.

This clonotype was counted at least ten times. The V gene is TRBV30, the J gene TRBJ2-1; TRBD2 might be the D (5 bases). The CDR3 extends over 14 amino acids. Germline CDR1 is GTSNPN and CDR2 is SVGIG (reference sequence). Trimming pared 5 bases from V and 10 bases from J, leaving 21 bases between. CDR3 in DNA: TGTGCCTGGGACAAGGACTCCGCGTATGAAGAGCAGTTCTTC. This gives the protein CAWDKDSAYEEQFF.

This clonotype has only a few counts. CDR3 amino acids: CASSLRDHYSYNEQFF. CDR3 in DNA: TGTGCCAGCAGTTTGAGGGACCATTACTCCTACAATGAGCAGTTCTTC. V is TRBV28 and J is TRBJ2-1; perhaps D is TRBD1 or TRBD2 (5 bases each). V lost 3 bases and J 0 bases, leaving 12 bases between the germline ends. Germline CDR1 and CDR2: MDHEN and SYDVKM. The CDR3 has 16 amino acids.

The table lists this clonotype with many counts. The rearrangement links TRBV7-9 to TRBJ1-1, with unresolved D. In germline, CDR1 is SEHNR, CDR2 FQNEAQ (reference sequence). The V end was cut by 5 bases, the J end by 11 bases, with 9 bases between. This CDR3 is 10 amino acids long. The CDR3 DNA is TGTGCCAGCAGCCCACGTTATGCTTTCTTT. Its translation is CASSPRYAFF.

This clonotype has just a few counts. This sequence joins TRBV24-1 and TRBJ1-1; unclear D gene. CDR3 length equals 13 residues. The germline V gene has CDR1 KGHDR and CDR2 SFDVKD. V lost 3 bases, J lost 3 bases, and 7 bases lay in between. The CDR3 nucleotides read TGTGCCACCAGTGATAGGGCAGACACTGAAGCTTTCTTT. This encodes CATSDRADTEAFF.

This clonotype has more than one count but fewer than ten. CDR3 sequence: CASSLGLRNTGELFF. In DNA, the CDR3 is TGTGCCAGCAGTTTGGGACTTAGGAACACCGGGGAGCTGTTTTTT. The gene calls are TRBV27 and TRBJ2-2; possible D gene TRBD2, 6 bases. The V gene's germline CDR1 is MNHEY and CDR2 SMNVEV (reference sequence). The V gene lost 3 bases and the J gene lost 1 base, with 9 bases spanning the gap. The CDR3 spans 15 residues.

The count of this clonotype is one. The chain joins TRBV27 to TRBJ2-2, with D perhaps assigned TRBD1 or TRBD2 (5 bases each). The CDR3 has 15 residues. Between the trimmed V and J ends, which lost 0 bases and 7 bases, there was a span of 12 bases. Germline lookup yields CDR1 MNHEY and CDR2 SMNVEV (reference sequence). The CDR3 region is CASSLSPGRHGELFF. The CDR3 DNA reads TGTGCCAGCAGTTTATCTCCGGGACGCCACGGGGAGCTGTTTTTT.

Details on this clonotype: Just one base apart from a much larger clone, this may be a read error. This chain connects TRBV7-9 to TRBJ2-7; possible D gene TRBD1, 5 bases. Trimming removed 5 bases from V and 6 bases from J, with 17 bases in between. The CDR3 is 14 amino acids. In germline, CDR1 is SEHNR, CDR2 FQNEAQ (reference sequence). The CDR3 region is CASSKGAGPGEQYF. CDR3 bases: TGTGCCAGCAGCAAAGGGGCAGGCCCTGGCGAGCAGTACTTC.

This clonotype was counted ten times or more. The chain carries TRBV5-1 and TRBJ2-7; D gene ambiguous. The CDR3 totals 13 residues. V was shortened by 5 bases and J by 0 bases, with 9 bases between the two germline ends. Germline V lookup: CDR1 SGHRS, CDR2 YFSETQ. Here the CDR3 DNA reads TGCGCCAGCAGGGCGCCCAGCTCCTACGAGCAGTACTTC. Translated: CASRAPSSYEQYF.

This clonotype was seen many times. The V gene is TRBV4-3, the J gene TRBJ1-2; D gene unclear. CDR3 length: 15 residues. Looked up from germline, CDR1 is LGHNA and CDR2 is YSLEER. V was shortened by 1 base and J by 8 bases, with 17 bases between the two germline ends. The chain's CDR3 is CASSQGRPPEEGYTF. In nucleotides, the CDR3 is TGCGCCAGCAGCCAAGGCCGACCCCCCGAGGAAGGCTACACCTTC.

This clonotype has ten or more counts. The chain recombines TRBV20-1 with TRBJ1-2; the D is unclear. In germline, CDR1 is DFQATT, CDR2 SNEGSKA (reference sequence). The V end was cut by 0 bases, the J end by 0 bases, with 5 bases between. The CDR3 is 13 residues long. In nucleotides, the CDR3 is TGCAGTGCTAGAGATAACACTAACTATGGCTACACCTTC. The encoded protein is CSARDNTNYGYTF.

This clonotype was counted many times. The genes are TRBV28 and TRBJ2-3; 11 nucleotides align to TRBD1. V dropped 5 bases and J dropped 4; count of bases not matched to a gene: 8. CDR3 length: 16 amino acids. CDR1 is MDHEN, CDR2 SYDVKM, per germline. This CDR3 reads CASSPPDRGLPDTQYF. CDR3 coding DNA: TGTGCCAGCAGTCCGCCGGACAGGGGGCTGCCAGATACGCAGTATTTT.

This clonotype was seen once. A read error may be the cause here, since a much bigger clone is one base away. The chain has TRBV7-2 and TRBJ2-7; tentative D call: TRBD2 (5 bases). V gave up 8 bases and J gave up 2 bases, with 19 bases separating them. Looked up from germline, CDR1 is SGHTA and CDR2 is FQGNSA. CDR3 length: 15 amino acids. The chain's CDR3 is CASGPPAGGPYEQYF. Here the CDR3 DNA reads TGTGCCAGCGGCCCCCCGGCGGGCGGCCCCTACGAGCAGTACTTC.

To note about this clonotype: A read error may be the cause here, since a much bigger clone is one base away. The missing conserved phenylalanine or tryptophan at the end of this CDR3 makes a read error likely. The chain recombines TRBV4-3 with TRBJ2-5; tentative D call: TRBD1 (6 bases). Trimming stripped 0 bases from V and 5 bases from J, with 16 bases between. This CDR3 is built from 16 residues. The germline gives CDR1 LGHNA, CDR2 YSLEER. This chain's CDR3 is CASSQDVAGDLETQYS. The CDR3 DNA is TGCGCCAGCAGCCAAGATGTCGCAGGGGATCTCGAGACCCAGTACTCC.

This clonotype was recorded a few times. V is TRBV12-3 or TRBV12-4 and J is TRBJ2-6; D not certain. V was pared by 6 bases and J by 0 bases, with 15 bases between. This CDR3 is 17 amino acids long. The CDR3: CASSDIDPSSGANVLTF. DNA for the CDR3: TGTGCCAGCAGCGACATTGACCCCTCCTCTGGGGCCAACGTCCTGACTTTC.

The CDR3 region has the DNA TGTGCCAGCAGCGCGGAGGGACAGGGCGGGGAGACCCAGTACTTC. This gives the protein CASSAEGQGGETQYF. The chain employs TRBV9 and TRBJ2-5; 9 bases agree with TRBD1. There are 15 residues in the CDR3. The germline CDR1 and CDR2 sequences are SGDLS and YYNGEE. V trimming: 3 bases; J trimming: 5 bases; junction bases outside the gene matches: 8.

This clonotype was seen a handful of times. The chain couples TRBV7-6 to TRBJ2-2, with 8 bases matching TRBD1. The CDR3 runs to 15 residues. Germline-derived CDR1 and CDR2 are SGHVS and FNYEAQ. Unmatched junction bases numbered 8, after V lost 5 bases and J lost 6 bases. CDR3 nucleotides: TGTGCCAGCAGCGAAGGACAGGGTTCGCCCGGGGAGCTGTTTTTT. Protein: CASSEGQGSPGELFF.

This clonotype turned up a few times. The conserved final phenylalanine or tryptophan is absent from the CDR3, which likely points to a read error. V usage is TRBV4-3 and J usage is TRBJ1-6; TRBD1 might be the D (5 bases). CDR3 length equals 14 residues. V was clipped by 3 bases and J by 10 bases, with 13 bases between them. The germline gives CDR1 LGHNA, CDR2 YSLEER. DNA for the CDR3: TGCGCCAGCAGCCAGGGCCAGGGAAACTCACCCCTCCACTCT. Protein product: CASSQGQGNSPLHS.

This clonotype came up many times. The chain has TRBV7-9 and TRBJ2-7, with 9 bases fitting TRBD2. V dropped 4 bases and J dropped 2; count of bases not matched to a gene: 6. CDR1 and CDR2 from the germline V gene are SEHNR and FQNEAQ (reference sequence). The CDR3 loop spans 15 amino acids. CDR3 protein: CASSSGLAETYEQYF. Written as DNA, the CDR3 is TGTGCCAGCAGCTCGGGACTAGCTGAAACCTACGAGCAGTACTTC.

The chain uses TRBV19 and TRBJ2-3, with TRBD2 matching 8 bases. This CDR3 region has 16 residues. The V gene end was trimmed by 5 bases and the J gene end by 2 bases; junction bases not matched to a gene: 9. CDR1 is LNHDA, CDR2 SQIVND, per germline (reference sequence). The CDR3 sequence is CASSSIAGWDTDTQYF. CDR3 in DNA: TGTGCCAGTAGTTCCATAGCGGGATGGGACACAGATACGCAGTATTTT. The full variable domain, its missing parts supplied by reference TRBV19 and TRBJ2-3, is DGGITQSPKYLFRKEGQNVTLSCEQNLNHDAMYWYRQDPGQGLRLIYYSQIVNDFQKGDIAEGYSVSREKKESFPLTVTSAQKNPTAFYLCASSSIAGWDTDTQYFGPGTRLTVL.

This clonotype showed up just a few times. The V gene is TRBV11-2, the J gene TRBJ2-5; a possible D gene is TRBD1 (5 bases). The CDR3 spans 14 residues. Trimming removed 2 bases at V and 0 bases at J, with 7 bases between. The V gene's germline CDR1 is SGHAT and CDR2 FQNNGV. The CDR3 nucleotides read TGTGCCAGCAGCTTACGACAGTACCAAGAGACCCAGTACTTC. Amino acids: CASSLRQYQETQYF.

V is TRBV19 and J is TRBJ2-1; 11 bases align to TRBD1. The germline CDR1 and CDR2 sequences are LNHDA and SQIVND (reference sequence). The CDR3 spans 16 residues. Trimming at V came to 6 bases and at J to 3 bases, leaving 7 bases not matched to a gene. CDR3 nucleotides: TGTGCCAGTAGCTTATACGGGACAGGGGGCTACAATGAGCAGTTCTTC. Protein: CASSLYGTGGYNEQFF.

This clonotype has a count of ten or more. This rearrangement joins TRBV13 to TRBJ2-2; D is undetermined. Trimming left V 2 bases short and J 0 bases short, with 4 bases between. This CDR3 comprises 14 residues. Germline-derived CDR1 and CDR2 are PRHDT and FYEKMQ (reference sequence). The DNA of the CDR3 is TGTGCCAGCAGCTTAACAGCGAACACCGGGGAGCTGTTTTTT. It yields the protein CASSLTANTGELFF. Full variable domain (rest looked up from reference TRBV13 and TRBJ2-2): AAGVIQSPRHLIKEKRETATLKCYPIPRHDTVYWYQQGPGQDPQFLISFYEKMQSDKGSIPDRFSAQQFSDYHSELNMSSLELGDSALYFCASSLTANTGELFFGEGSRLTVL.